This TCR beta chain was sequenced in a study of blood T cell repertoires in COVID-19. Study-level background: PBMCs, B-cell-depleted T cells, or T cells provided the cDNA or gDNA that made up the material.

Deletions cut 1 base from V and 2 bases from J, with 9 bases between. The CDR3 is made up of 14 amino acids. The germline CDR1 and CDR2 sequences are SGHDT and YYEEEE. Generated by immunoSEQ multiplex PCR, the TCRdb table keeps only in-frame clones and is missing some. The sample carries about 74,000 clones, just over 85% recorded once. J is TRBJ1-2 and V is TRBV5-6, with D maybe TRBD1 (5 bases). Sequencing was carried out using peripheral blood. The source is an elderly woman with active or convalescent COVID-19. The CDR3 loop reads CASSLRAGNYGYTF. Written as DNA, the CDR3 is TGTGCCAGCAGCTTGAGGGCAGGGAACTATGGCTACACCTTC.